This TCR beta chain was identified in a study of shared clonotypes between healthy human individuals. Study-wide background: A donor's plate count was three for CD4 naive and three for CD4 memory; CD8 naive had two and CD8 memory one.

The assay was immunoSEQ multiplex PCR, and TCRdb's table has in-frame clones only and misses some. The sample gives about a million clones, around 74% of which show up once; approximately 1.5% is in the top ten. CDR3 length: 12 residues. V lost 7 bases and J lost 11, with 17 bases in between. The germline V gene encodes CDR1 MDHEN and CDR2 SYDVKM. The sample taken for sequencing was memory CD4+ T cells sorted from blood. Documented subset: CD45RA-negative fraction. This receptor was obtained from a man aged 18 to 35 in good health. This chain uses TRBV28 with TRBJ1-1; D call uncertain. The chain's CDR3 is CASTIPASRAFF. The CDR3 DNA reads TGTGCCAGCACCATCCCGGCCTCCCGGGCTTTCTTT.